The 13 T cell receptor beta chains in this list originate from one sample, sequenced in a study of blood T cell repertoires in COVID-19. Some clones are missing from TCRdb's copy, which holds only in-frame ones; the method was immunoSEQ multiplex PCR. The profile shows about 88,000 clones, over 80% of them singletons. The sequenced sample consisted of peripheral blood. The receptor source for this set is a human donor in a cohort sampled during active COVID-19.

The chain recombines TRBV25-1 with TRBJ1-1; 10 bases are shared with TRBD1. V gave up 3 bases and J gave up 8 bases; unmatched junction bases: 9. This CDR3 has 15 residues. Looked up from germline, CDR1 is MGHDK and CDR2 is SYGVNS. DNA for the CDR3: TGTGCCAGCAGTGATAACAGACAGGGGGCTCGAGAAGCTTTCTTT. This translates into CASSDNRQGAREAFF.

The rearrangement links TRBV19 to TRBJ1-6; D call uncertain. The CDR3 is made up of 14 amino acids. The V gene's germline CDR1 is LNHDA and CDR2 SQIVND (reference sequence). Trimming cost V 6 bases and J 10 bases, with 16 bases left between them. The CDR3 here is CASSTSWGGSPLHF. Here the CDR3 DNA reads TGTGCCAGTAGCACTTCTTGGGGAGGCTCACCCCTCCACTTT.

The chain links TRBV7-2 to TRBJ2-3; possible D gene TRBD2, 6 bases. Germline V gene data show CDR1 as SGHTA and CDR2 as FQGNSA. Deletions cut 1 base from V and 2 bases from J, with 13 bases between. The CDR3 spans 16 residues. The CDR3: CASSLGGDPHTDTQYF. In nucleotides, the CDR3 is TGTGCCAGCAGCTTAGGGGGGGATCCCCACACAGATACGCAGTATTTT.

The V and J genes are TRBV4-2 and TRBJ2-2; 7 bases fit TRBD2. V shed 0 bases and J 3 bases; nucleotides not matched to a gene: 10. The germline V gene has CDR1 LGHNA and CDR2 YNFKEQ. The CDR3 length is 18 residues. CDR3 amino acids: CASSQERDRLAHTGELFF. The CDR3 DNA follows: TGTGCCAGCAGCCAAGAGAGGGATCGACTAGCCCACACCGGGGAGCTGTTTTTT.

The CDR3 nucleotides read TGTGCCATCAGTGGCGGTGGCAGAGGGACTAGCGGGATATCCTACGAGCAGTACTTC. This gives the protein CAISGGGRGTSGISYEQYF. The chain has TRBV10-3 and TRBJ2-7, with 13 bases lining up with TRBD2. Germline V lookup: CDR1 ENHRY, CDR2 SYGVKD. Unmatched junction bases numbered 13, after V lost 4 bases and J lost 1 base. The CDR3 runs 19 residues.

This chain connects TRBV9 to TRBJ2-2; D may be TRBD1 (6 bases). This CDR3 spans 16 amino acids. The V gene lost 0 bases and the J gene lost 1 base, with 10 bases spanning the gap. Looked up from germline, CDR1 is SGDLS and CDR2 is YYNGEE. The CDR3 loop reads CASSVEPGENTGELFF. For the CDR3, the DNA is TGTGCCAGCAGCGTAGAGCCAGGGGAGAACACCGGGGAGCTGTTTTTT. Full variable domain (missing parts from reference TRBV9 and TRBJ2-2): DSGVTQTPKHLITATGQRVTLRCSPRSGDLSVYWYQQSLDQGLQFLIQYYNGEERAKGNILERFSAQQFPDLHSELNLSSLELGDSALYFCASSVEPGENTGELFFGEGSRLTVL.

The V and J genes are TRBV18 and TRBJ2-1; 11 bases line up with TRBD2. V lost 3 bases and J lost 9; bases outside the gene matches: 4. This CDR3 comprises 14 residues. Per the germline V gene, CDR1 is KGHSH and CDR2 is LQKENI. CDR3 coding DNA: TGTGCCAGCTCACCTAGCGGGGGGGCCTTTGAGCAGTTCTTC. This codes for CASSPSGGAFEQFF.

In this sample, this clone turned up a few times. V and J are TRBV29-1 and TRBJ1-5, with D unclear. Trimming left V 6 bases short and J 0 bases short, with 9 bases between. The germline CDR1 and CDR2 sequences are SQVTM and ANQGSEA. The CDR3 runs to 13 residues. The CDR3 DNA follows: TGCAGCGTCGAGCCAAATAGCAATCAGCCCCAGCATTTT. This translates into CSVEPNSNQPQHF.

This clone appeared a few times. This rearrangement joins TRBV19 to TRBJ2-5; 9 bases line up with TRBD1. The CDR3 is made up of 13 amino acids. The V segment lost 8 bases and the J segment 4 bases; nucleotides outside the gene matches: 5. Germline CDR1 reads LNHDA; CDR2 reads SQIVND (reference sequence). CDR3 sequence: CASGQGMGETQYF. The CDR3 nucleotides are TGTGCCAGTGGACAGGGGATGGGAGAGACCCAGTACTTC.

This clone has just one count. CDR3 DNA: TGTGCCAGCAGCAAAGTCGGGCGGCAGGGGAACATCCTTAATGAAAAACTGTTTTTT. It specifies CASSKVGRQGNILNEKLFF. The V gene is TRBV21-1, the J gene TRBJ1-4; TRBD1 reflects the table's D call only, with no check against the DNA. TRBV21-1 is tagged as a pseudogene. The CDR3 contains 19 residues.

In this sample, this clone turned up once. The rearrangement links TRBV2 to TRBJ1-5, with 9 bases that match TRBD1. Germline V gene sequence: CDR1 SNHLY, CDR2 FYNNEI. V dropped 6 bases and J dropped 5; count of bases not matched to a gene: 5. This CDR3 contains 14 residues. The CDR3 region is CASSETGGYQPQHF. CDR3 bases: TGTGCCAGCAGCGAAACAGGGGGCTATCAGCCCCAGCATTTT.

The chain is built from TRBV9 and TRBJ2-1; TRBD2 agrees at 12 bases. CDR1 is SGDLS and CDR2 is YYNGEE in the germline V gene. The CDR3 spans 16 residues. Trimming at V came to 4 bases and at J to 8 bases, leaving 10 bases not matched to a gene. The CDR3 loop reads CASSSELAGGHHEQFF. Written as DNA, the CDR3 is TGTGCCAGCAGCTCCGAACTAGCGGGGGGCCACCATGAGCAGTTCTTC.

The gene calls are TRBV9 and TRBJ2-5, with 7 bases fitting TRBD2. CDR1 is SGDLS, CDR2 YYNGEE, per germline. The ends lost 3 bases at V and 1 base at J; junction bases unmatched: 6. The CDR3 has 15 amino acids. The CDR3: CASSGGGLTQETQYF. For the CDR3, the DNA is TGTGCCAGCAGCGGGGGAGGGCTAACCCAAGAGACCCAGTACTTC.